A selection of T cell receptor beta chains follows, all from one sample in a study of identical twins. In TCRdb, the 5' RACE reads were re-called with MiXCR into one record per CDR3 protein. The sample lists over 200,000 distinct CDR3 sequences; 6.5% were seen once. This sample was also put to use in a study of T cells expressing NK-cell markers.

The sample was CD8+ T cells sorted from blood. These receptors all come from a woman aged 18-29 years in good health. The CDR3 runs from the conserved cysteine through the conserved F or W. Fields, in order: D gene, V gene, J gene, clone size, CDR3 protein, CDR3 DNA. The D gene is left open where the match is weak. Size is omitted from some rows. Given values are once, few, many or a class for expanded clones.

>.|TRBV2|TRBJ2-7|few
CASLGGLKEQYF
TGTGCCAGCCTTGGGGGGCTCAAAGAGCAGTACTTC
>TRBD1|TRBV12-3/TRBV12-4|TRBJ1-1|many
CASSPDRGDSEAFF
TGTGCCAGCAGCCCTGACAGGGGGGACAGTGAAGCTTTCTTT
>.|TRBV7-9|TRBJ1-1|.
CASSYGTIAFF
TGTGCCAGCAGCTACGGGACAATTGCTTTCTTT
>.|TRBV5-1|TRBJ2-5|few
CASSLEGMGRETQYF
TGCGCCAGCAGCTTGGAGGGGATGGGTAGAGAGACCCAGTACTTC
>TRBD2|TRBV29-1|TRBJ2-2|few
CSVDLGTSGSGELFF
TGCAGCGTTGATTTAGGGACTAGCGGCTCCGGGGAGCTGTTTTTT
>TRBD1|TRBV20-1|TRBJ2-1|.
CSARDQGVNEQFF
TGCAGTGCTAGAGATCAGGGGGTCAATGAGCAGTTCTTC
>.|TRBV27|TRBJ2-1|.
CASSLSQMPPYNEQFF
TGTGCCAGCAGTCTCTCGCAGATGCCGCCCTACAATGAGCAGTTCTTC
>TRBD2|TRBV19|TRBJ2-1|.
CASSIGTRGNEQFF
TGTGCCAGTAGTATCGGGACTAGAGGCAATGAGCAGTTCTTC
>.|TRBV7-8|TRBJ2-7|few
CASSSKRPVSYEQYF
TGTGCCAGCAGCTCCAAACGGCCGGTCTCCTACGAGCAGTACTTC
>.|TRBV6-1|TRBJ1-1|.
CASTPTSLYTEAFF
TGTGCCAGCACTCCCACCAGTCTTTACACTGAAGCTTTCTTT
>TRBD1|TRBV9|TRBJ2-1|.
CASSVQGANEQFF
TGTGCCAGCAGCGTACAGGGGGCGAATGAGCAGTTCTTC
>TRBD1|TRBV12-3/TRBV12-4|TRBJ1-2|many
CASRTGSVGYTF
TGTGCCAGCAGGACAGGGTCGGTCGGCTACACCTTC
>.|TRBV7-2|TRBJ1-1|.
CASSGHQRGFFSEAFF
TGTGCCAGCAGCGGCCATCAAAGGGGGTTTTTCAGTGAAGCTTTCTTT